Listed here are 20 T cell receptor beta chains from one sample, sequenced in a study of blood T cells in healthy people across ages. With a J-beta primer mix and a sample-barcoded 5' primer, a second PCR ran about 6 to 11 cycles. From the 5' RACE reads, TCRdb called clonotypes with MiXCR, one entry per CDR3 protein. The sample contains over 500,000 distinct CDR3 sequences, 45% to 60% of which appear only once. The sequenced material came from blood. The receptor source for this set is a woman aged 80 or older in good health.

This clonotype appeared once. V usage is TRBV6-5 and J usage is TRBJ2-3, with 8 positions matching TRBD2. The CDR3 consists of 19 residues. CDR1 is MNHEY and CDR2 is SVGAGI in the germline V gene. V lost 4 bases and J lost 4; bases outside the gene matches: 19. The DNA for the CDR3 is TGTGCCAGCAGTTCTCCCTTTGGTTCAGCGGGAGCCTCAGCAGATACGCAGTATTTT. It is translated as CASSSPFGSAGASADTQYF.

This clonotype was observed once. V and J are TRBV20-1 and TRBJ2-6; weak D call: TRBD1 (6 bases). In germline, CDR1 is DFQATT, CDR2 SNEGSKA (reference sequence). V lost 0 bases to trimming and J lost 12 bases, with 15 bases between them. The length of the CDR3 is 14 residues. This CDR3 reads CSARDGTPISVLTF. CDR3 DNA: TGCAGTGCTAGAGATGGGACACCCATTAGCGTCCTGACTTTC.

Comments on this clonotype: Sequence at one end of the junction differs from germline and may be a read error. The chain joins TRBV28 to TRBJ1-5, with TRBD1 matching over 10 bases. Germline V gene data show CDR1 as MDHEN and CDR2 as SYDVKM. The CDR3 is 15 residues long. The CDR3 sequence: CAGSPPGQGHQPQHF. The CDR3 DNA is TGTGCCGGCAGTCCACCGGGACAGGGGCATCAGCCCCAGCATTTT.

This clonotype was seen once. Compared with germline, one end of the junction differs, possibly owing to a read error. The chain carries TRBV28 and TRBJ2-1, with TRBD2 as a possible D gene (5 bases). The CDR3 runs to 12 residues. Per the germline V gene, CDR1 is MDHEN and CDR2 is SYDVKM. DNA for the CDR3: TGTGCCAGTAGTCAGAGGGTCAATGGGCAGTTCTTC. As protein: CASSQRVNGQFF. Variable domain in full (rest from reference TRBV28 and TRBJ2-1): DVKVTQSSRYLVKRTGEKVFLECVQDMDHENMFWYRQDPGLGLRLIYFSYDVKMKEKGDIPEGYSVSREKKERFSLILESASTNQTSMYLCASSQRVNGQFFGPGTRLTVL.

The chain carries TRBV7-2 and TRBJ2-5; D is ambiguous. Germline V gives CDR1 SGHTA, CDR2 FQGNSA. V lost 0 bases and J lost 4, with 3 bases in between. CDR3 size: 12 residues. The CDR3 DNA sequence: TGTGCCAGCAGCTTAGCGACAGAGACCCAGTACTTC. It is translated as CASSLATETQYF.

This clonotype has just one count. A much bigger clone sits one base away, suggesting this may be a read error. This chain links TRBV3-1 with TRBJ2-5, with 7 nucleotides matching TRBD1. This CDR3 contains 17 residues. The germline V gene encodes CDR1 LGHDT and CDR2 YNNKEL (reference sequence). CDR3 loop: CACSQDRNRGSLQTQYF. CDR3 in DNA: TGTGCCTGCAGCCAAGATAGAAACAGGGGATCTTTGCAGACCCAGTACTTC.

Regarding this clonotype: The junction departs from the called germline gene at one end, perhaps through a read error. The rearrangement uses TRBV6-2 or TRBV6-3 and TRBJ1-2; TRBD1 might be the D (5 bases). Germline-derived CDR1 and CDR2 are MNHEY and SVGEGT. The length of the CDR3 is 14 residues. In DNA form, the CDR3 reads TGTGCCAGCAGCGACCCAGGGATCTACTATAGCTACACCTTC. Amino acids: CASSDPGIYYSYTF.

The CDR3 reads CASSQDPTGGSWADTQYF. The CDR3 DNA reads TGTGCCAGCAGCCAAGATCCGACAGGGGGCTCTTGGGCAGATACGCAGTATTTT. The chain employs TRBV7-9 and TRBJ2-3; 10 nucleotides match TRBD1. The CDR3 length is 18 residues. J gave up 4 bases and V 5 bases, and 15 bases lay outside the gene matches. Germline CDR1 and CDR2: SEHNR and FQNEAQ (reference sequence).

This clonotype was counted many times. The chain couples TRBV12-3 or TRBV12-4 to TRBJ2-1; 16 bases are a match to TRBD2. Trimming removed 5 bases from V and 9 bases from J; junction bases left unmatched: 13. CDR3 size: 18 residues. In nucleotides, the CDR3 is TGTGCCAGCAGTCCCTACGGGACTAGCGGGGGGGACGCGAGTGAGCAGTTCTTC. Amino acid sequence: CASSPYGTSGGDASEQFF.

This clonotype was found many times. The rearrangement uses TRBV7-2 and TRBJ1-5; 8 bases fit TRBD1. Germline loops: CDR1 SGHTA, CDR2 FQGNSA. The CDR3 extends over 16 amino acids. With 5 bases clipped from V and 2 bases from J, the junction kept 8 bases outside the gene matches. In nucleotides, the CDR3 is TGTGCCAGCAGCCCCAGGACAGGGTTTGGCAATCAGCCCCAGCATTTT. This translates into CASSPRTGFGNQPQHF.

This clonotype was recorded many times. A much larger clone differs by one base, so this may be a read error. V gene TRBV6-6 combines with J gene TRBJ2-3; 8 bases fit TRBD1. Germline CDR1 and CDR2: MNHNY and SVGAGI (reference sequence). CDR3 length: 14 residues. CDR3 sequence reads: CAGSRGQGPDTQYF. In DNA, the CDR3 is TGTGCCGGCAGTCGAGGACAGGGTCCAGATACGCAGTATTTT.

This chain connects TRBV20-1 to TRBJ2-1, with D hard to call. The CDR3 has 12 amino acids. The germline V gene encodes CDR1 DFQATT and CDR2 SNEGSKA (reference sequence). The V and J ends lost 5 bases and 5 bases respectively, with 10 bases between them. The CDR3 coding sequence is TGCAGTGCTCGAAGGACGGACAATGAGCAGTTCTTC. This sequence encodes CSARRTDNEQFF.

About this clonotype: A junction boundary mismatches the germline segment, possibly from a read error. The CDR3 DNA reads as TGCACCAGCAGCGGGGAGGGCCAGGCCTACAATGAGCAGTTCTTC. Amino acid sequence: CTSSGEGQAYNEQFF. The gene calls are TRBV5-1 and TRBJ2-1; 7 bases fit TRBD2. The CDR3 has 15 residues. Germline lookup yields CDR1 SGHRS and CDR2 YFSETQ.

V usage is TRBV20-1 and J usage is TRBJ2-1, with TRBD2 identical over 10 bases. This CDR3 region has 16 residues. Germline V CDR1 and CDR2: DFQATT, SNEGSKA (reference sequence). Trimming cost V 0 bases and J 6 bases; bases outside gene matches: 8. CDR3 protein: CSARDPTSGTRNEQFF. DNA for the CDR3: TGCAGTGCTAGAGATCCTACTAGCGGGACTCGCAATGAGCAGTTCTTC.

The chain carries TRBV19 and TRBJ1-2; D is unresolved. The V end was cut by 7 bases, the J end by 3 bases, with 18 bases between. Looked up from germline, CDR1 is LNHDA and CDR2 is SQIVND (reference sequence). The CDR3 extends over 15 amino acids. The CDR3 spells CASIPGGIWDYGYTF. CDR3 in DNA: TGTGCCAGTATCCCTGGAGGGATATGGGACTATGGCTACACCTTC.

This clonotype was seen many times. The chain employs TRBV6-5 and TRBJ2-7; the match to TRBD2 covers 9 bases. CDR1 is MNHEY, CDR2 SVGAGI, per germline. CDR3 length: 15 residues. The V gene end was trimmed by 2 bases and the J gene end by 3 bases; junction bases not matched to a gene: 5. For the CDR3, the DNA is TGTGCCAGCAGTTACGAAGCGGGGGGCTTCTACGAGCAGTACTTC. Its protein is CASSYEAGGFYEQYF.

The CDR3 here is CATSRAAGGGADTQYF. In nucleotides, the CDR3 is TGTGCCACCAGCAGAGCTGCTGGCGGGGGGGCAGATACGCAGTATTTT. The chain links TRBV15 to TRBJ2-3, with 9 bases lining up with TRBD2. The CDR3 consists of 16 residues. Germline lookup yields CDR1 LNHNV and CDR2 YYDKDF (reference sequence). V was clipped by 1 base and J by 4 bases; unmatched bases: 6.

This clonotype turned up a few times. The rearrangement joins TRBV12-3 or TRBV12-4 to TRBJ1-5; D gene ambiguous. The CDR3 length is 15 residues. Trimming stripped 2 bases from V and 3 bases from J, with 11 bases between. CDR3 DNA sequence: TGTGCCAGCAGTTTAAAAGTTATGGACAATCAGCCCCAGCATTTT. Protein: CASSLKVMDNQPQHF.

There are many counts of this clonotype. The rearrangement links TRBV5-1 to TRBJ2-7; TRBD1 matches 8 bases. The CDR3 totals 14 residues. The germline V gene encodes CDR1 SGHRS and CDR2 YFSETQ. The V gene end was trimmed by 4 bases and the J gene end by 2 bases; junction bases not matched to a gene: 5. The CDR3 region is CASSQQGGPYEQYF. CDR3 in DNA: TGCGCCAGCAGCCAACAGGGGGGTCCCTACGAGCAGTACTTC.

The CDR3 nucleotides read TGCAGTGCTAGCCAGGGGGCGATGGGAGATACGCAGTATTTT. Amino acids: CSASQGAMGDTQYF. The genes are TRBV20-1 and TRBJ2-3; 8 bases are shared with TRBD1. The V and J ends lost 3 bases and 5 bases, in that order; junction bases with no gene match: 7. This CDR3 has 14 amino acids. Germline V gene sequence: CDR1 DFQATT, CDR2 SNEGSKA (reference sequence).